This T cell receptor (beta chain) was captured in a study of long-term antiretroviral therapy in people with HIV. Study-level information: The immediate-ART recommendation dates to 2015, and the earliest samples predate it by about a decade.

The authors ran the immunoSEQ assay, v3.0, at survey level. Clones were sequenced by immunoSEQ multiplex PCR, and TCRdb holds only the in-frame ones, with some missing. The sample yields more than 15,000 clones, around 80% seen once. The germline CDR1 and CDR2 sequences are SNHLY and FYNNEI. The V end lost 3 bases, the J end lost 6 bases, and 9 bases lay between the germline ends. This CDR3 region has 13 residues. The TCR comes from a woman in her twenties or thirties with HIV. The sample consisted of unsorted PBMCs, taken 2.9 years after starting antiretroviral therapy. The gene calls are TRBV2 and TRBJ2-1; possibly TRBD1 for D (6 bases). CDR3 in amino acids: CASSDEGVNEQFF. CDR3 in DNA: TGTGCCAGCAGTGACGAGGGGGTCAATGAGCAGTTCTTC.